This T cell receptor (beta chain) was documented in a study of T-cell memory formation after mild COVID-19. The wider study: The study found TCR clusters largely donor specific.

The CDR3 covers 15 residues. Trimming took 3 bases from V and 0 from J; bases not matched to a gene: 3. Germline lookup yields CDR1 KGHSH and CDR2 LQKENI. TCRdb passed the 5' RACE reads through MiXCR, listing each CDR3 protein once. The table lists 450,000 or so distinct CDR3 sequences, roughly 25% of them singletons. This clonotype was seen at least ten times. The V call is TRBV18, the J call TRBJ2-3; 7 bases agree with TRBD2. The clonotype comes from an adult woman who had mild COVID-19 (a few samples of this study predate the infection). Cell type and time point are not known. The specimen was PBMCs or a T cell subset sorted from them (not recorded which). The CDR3 here is CASSPRGGSTDTQYF. Written as DNA, the CDR3 is TGTGCCAGCTCACCGCGCGGGGGTAGCACAGATACGCAGTATTTT.